This T cell receptor beta chain originates from a study of T-cell reconstitution after alpha-beta-depleted transplantation in children. Unique molecular identifiers were built into the TCRbeta library. TCRdb re-called the PCR reads with MiXCR, one entry per CDR3 protein. The table shows around 370,000 distinct CDR3 sequences, with over 9% occurring only once. The CDR3 is made up of 16 amino acids. Between the trimmed V and J ends, which lost 0 bases and 1 base, there was a span of 13 bases. Germline CDR1 and CDR2: DFQATT and SNEGSKA (reference sequence). This TCR was recovered from a human donor who donated a stem cell graft to a child with acute lymphoblastic leukemia. The rearrangement uses TRBV20-1 and TRBJ1-3, with D unresolved. Sequenced material: PBMCs from the stem cell graft donor, taken from the stem cell graft. CDR3: CSARDRQRGSGNTIYF. CDR3 nucleotides: TGCAGTGCTAGAGATCGGCAGCGCGGGTCTGGAAACACCATATATTTT.